Presented here are 9 T cell receptor beta chains from one specimen sequenced in a study of early T cells in non-severe SARS-CoV-2 infection. TCRdb analysed the 5' RACE reads with MiXCR anew, one entry per CDR3 protein. The sample records 55,000 to 65,000 distinct CDR3 sequences, under 10% being singletons. The material sequenced was whole blood. These receptors originate from an adult who was a healthcare worker with PCR-confirmed SARS-CoV-2 infection or an uninfected control (not recorded which).

The CDR3 loop reads CAISTTRTGGFF. As DNA, the CDR3 is TGTGCCATCAGTACAACCCGGACAGGAGGGTTCTTT. J is TRBJ1-1 and V is TRBV10-3; TRBD1 matches 7 bases. The V and J ends lost 5 bases and 14 bases, in that order; junction bases with no gene match: 11. The CDR3 contains 12 residues. Germline values: CDR1 ENHRY, CDR2 SYGVKD.

Turning to this clonotype: A single base separates this from a much larger clone, so it may be a read error. The gene calls are TRBV12-3 or TRBV12-4 and TRBJ2-1; D is undetermined. The CDR3 runs to 11 residues. The CDR3 DNA is TGTGCCAGCAGCCCCTACAATGAGCAGTCCTTC. This encodes CASSPYNEQSF.

This clonotype was observed at least ten times. The chain has TRBV20-1 and TRBJ2-1, with 9 bases that match TRBD2. CDR1 DFQATT and CDR2 SNEGSKA come from the germline V gene (reference sequence). The CDR3 has 17 amino acids. V shed 3 bases, J shed 2 bases, and the junction held 11 bases outside the gene matches. The CDR3 spells CSARSLAGDTTYNEQFF. The CDR3 nucleotides read TGCAGTGCTAGGTCGTTAGCGGGAGATACAACCTACAATGAGCAGTTCTTC.

This clonotype occurred many times. V is TRBV20-1 and J is TRBJ2-5; D not certain. CDR3 length equals 13 residues. Germline CDR1 DFQATT, CDR2 SNEGSKA (reference sequence). V was pared by 3 bases and J by 2 bases, with 10 bases between. The CDR3, as DNA: TGCAGTGCTAGGTCACTACGGCAAGAGACCCAGTACTTC. It yields the protein CSARSLRQETQYF.

This clonotype was seen repeatedly, ten times or more. The genes are TRBV19 and TRBJ1-5; the D is unclear. The CDR3 contains 15 residues. Germline assignment: CDR1 LNHDA and CDR2 SQIVND (reference sequence). The V and J ends lost 2 bases and 6 bases respectively, with 14 bases between them. The CDR3: CASSIREALGQPQHF. DNA of the CDR3: TGTGCCAGTAGTATAAGGGAGGCCCTGGGTCAGCCCCAGCATTTT.

This clonotype was recorded many times. The genes are TRBV9 and TRBJ2-3; D is undetermined. Between the trimmed V and J ends, which lost 1 base and 0 bases, there was a span of 9 bases. This CDR3 is 15 amino acids long. Germline V lookup: CDR1 SGDLS, CDR2 YYNGEE. This chain's CDR3 is CASSVHPDSTDTQYF. The CDR3 coding sequence is TGTGCCAGCAGCGTACACCCAGACAGCACAGATACGCAGTATTTT.

This clonotype has more than one count but fewer than ten. This could be a read error, since a much larger clone is one nucleotide away. V and J are TRBV30 and TRBJ2-5; maybe TRBD2 (6 bases). The CDR3 covers 13 residues. Germline loops: CDR1 GTSNPN, CDR2 SVGIG (reference sequence). CDR3 loop: CVWSVRGKETQYF. CDR3 bases: TGTGTCTGGAGTGTACGGGGGAAAGAGACCCAGTACTTC.

This clonotype was seen just once. The chain joins TRBV6-5 to TRBJ1-2, with D unresolved. V shed 0 bases and J shed 1 base, with 12 bases lying between them. Germline loops: CDR1 MNHEY, CDR2 SVGAGI. The CDR3 contains 16 residues. Written as DNA, the CDR3 is TGTGCCAGCAGTTACTCGCGGGCAGAAAGTAACTATGGCTACACCTTC. It yields the protein CASSYSRAESNYGYTF.

The chain combines TRBV20-1 with TRBJ2-1; D possibly uses TRBD1 or TRBD2 (6 bases each). Germline V gives CDR1 DFQATT, CDR2 SNEGSKA (reference sequence). V was cut by 5 bases and J by 9 bases, with 23 bases left in between. This CDR3 is 15 amino acids long. CDR3 amino acids: CSAGGRSQTRGEQFF. As DNA, the CDR3 is TGCAGTGCTGGGGGGCGGTCTCAAACAAGGGGTGAGCAGTTCTTC.